The 9 T cell receptor beta chains reported below all come from one sample, sequenced in a study of blood T cell repertoires in COVID-19. The protocol was immunoSEQ multiplex PCR, while the TCRdb copy is restricted to in-frame clones and leaves out a portion. The table has over 200,000 clones, approximately 86% seen once. Sequencing used PBMCs or T cells enriched from blood (not recorded which). These receptors all come from a woman younger than 45 who had been exposed to COVID-19.

The V gene is TRBV15, the J gene TRBJ2-5, with D possibly matching TRBD2 (7 bases). V dropped 0 bases and J dropped 2 bases, with 10 bases sitting between them. Germline values: CDR1 LNHNV, CDR2 YYDKDF (reference sequence). The CDR3 loop spans 15 amino acids. The CDR3 region has the DNA TGTGCCACCAGCAGAGAGCGGGGGCAACAAGAGACCCAGTACTTC. Translating it yields CATSRERGQQETQYF.

J is TRBJ1-3 and V is TRBV12-3 or TRBV12-4; D ambiguous. The V and J ends lost 8 bases and 4 bases respectively, with 9 bases between them. This CDR3 is 12 amino acids long. The CDR3 DNA reads TGTGCCAGCTCGCCGGGAGGAAACACCATATATTTT. It yields the protein CASSPGGNTIYF.

V and J are TRBV24-1 and TRBJ1-2; TRBD1 agrees at 8 bases. Per germline, CDR1 KGHDR and CDR2 SFDVKD. The V gene end was trimmed by 2 bases and the J gene end by 4 bases; junction bases not matched to a gene: 2. The CDR3 has 14 amino acids. The CDR3 DNA reads TGTGCCACCAGTGATTCAGGACAGGGCTATGGCTACACCTTC. This sequence encodes CATSDSGQGYGYTF.

This clone was seen a single time. The J gene is TRBJ1-2, the V gene TRBV24-1; D is unclear. V dropped 3 bases and J dropped 2 bases, with 12 bases sitting between them. This CDR3 has 15 amino acids. Germline CDR1 reads KGHDR; CDR2 reads SFDVKD. The CDR3 reads CATSDPGEMNYGYTF. CDR3 sequence (DNA): TGTGCCACCAGTGATCCCGGGGAGATGAACTATGGCTACACCTTC.

The gene calls are TRBV28 and TRBJ1-2; D possibly corresponds to TRBD1 (6 bases). Looked up from germline, CDR1 is MDHEN and CDR2 is SYDVKM. The length of the CDR3 is 13 residues. Trimming pared 6 bases from V and 8 bases from J, leaving 16 bases between. The CDR3 DNA sequence: TGTGCCAGCAGAGGATCAGGGGAGCGGGGCTACACCTTC. Its protein product is CASRGSGERGYTF.

This clone has just one count. V is TRBV2 and J is TRBJ2-1; no definite D call. V lost 9 bases and J lost 10, with 13 bases in between. CDR3 length: 11 amino acids. In germline, CDR1 is SNHLY, CDR2 FYNNEI. The CDR3 region is CASGGFREQFF. As DNA, the CDR3 is TGTGCCAGTGGCGGTTTTCGGGAGCAGTTCTTC.

J is TRBJ2-5 and V is TRBV7-2, with 13 nucleotides matching TRBD2. Per the germline V gene, CDR1 is SGHTA and CDR2 is FQGNSA. The CDR3 extends over 15 amino acids. J gave up 6 bases and V 5 bases, and 6 bases lay outside the gene matches. CDR3 nucleotides: TGTGCCAGCAGCGTAACTAGCGGGGGGGCCCAGACCCAGTACTTC. This codes for CASSVTSGGAQTQYF.

J is TRBJ1-2 and V is TRBV19; possible D gene TRBD1, 5 bases. This CDR3 is 14 amino acids long. The V and J ends lost 5 bases and 6 bases respectively, with 16 bases between them. The germline gives CDR1 LNHDA, CDR2 SQIVND (reference sequence). The CDR3: CASSSARGTNGYTF. CDR3 DNA: TGTGCCAGTAGTTCCGCCCGTGGGACTAATGGCTACACCTTC.

V usage is TRBV5-1 and J usage is TRBJ2-7, with TRBD1 identical over 8 bases. The CDR3 runs 14 residues. CDR1 and CDR2 (germline): SGHRS, YFSETQ. Trimming at V came to 2 bases and at J to 3 bases, leaving 4 bases not matched to a gene. The CDR3 region is CASSFDRGGYEQYF. DNA for the CDR3: TGCGCCAGCAGCTTCGACAGGGGCGGCTACGAGCAGTACTTC.